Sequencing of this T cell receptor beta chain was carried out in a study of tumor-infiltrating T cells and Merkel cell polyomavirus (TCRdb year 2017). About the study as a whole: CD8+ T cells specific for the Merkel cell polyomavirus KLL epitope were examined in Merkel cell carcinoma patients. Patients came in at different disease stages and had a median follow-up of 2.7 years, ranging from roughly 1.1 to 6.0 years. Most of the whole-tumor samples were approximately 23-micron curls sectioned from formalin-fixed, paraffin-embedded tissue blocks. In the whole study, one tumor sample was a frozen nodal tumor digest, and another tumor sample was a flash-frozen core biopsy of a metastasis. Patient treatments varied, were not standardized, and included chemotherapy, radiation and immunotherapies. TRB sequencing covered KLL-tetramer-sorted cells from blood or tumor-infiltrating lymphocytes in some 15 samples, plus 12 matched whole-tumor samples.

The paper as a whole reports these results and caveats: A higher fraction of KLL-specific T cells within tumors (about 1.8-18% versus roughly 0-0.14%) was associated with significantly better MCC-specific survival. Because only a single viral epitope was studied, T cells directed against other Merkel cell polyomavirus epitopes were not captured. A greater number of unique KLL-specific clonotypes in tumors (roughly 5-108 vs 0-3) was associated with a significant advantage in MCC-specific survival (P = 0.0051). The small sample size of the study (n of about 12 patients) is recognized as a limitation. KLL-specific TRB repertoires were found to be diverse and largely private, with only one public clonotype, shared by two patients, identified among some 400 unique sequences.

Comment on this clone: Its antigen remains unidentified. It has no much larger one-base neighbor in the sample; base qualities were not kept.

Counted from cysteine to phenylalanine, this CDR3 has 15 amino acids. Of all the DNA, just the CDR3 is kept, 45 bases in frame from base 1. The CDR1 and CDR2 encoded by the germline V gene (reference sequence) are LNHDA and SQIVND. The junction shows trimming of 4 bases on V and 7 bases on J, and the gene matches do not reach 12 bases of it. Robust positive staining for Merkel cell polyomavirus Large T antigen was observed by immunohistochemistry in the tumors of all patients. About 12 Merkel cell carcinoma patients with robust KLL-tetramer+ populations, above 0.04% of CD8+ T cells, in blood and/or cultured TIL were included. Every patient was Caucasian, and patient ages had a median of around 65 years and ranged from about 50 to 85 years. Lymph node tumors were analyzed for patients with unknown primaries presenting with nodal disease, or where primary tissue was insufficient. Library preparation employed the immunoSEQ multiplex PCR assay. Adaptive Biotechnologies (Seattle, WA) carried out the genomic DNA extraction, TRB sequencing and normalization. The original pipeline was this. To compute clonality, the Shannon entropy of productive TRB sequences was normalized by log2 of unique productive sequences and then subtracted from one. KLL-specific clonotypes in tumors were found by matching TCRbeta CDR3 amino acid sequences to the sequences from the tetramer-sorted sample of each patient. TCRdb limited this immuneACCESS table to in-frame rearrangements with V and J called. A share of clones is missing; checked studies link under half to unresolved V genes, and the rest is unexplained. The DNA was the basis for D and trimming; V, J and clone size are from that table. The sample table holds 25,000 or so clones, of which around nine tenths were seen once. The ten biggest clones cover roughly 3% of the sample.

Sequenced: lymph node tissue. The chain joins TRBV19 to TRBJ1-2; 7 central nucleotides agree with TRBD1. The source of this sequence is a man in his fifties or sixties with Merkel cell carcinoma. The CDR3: CASSTPTGTYLGYTF. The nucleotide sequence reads TGTGCCAGTAGTACCCCGACAGGGACCTACCTTGGCTACACCTTC.